The present T cell receptor beta chain was sequenced within a study of human thymus T cells. The method was immunoSEQ multiplex PCR; TCRdb's version includes in-frame clones alone and lacks a portion of them. The repertoire includes 35,000 to 45,000 clones, 94% of them detected once, and about 0.13% sits in the top ten. Germline V gene sequence: CDR1 SGHNT, CDR2 YYREEE (reference sequence). Losses at the gene ends were 0 bases for V and 8 bases for J; bases not matched to a gene: 4. This CDR3 spans 13 amino acids. The sequence was collected from a boy less than two years old with a congenital heart defect but otherwise immunologically healthy. The genes are TRBV5-4 and TRBJ1-2, with 7 bases lining up with TRBD1. Sequenced: blood. CDR3 nucleotides: TGTGCCAGCAGCTTGGAAACAGGGGTAGGCTACACCTTC. Translation: CASSLETGVGYTF.